This TCR beta chain was observed in a study of shared clonotypes between healthy human individuals. Clones were read by immunoSEQ multiplex PCR, and TCRdb kept only the in-frame ones, dropping some. The sample has over 750,000 clones; approximately 96% are singletons. Germline V gives CDR1 SGHRS, CDR2 YFSETQ. This CDR3 comprises 16 residues. Trimming removed 4 bases from V and 4 bases from J, with 19 bases in between. In the naive CD8 group, cells lacked CD45RO and were positively selected for CCR7, so terminally differentiated effector memory CD45RA+ cells were left out. The chain joins TRBV5-1 to TRBJ2-3; D could derive from TRBD1 or TRBD2 (5 bases each). Material for sequencing was naive CD8+ T cells sorted from blood. This clonotype originated in a man aged 25-45 years in good health. The CDR3 spells CASSPRDPRLPDTQYF. The CDR3 DNA follows: TGCGCCAGCAGCCCTCGGGACCCCCGACTCCCAGATACGCAGTATTTT.